The rows below give T cell receptor beta chains drawn from one sample of a study of shared clonotypes between healthy human individuals. Method: immunoSEQ multiplex PCR; TCRdb's copy keeps in-frame clones and lacks some. The sample gives roughly 850,000 clones, 96% of which show up once; under 0.25% is in the top ten. The specimen was naive CD8+ T cells sorted from blood. These receptors all stem from a man aged 25-45 years in good health. The CDR3 runs from the conserved cysteine through the conserved F or W. D genes are given only for firm matches. Expanded clones are given a class, and other clones once, few, many or no size at all.

j_call,v_call,clone_size,cdr3_length,d_call,cdr3_aa,cdr3_nt
TRBJ2-1,TRBV14,NA,13,NA,CASSQWLYNEQFF,TGTGCCAGCAGCCAATGGCTATACAATGAGCAGTTCTTC
TRBJ1-1,TRBV6-5,NA,16,NA,CASSYSVSGVSGEAFF,TGTGCCAGCAGTTACTCAGTGTCAGGGGTGAGCGGTGAAGCTTTCTTT
TRBJ2-7,TRBV29-1,NA,15,TRBD2,CSVELAGELGYEQYF,TGCAGCGTTGAGTTAGCGGGAGAATTAGGCTACGAGCAGTACTTC
TRBJ2-7,TRBV19,NA,14,NA,CASSITGASYEQYF,TGTGCCAGTAGCATAACAGGTGCCAGCTACGAGCAGTACTTC
TRBJ2-7,TRBV5-5,NA,17,NA,CASSLVSQGGQSYEQYF,TGTGCCAGCAGCTTGGTATCCCAGGGAGGCCAATCCTACGAGCAGTACTTC
TRBJ2-1,TRBV6-5,NA,16,NA,CASSYSAGSSYNEQFF,TGTGCCAGCAGTTACTCGGCGGGGAGCTCCTACAATGAGCAGTTCTTC
TRBJ2-1,TRBV2,NA,16,TRBD2,CASTDGTSGAYNEQFF,TGTGCCAGCACCGACGGGACTAGCGGGGCCTACAATGAGCAGTTCTTC
TRBJ2-7,TRBV5-5,NA,14,NA,CASSLSRSDYEQYF,TGTGCCAGCAGCTTGTCACGGTCAGACTACGAGCAGTACTTC
TRBJ2-5,TRBV7-9,once,17,TRBD1,CASSPSRDRGLSETQYF,TGTGCCAGCAGCCCTTCCAGGGACAGGGGGTTGTCGGAGACCCAGTACTTC
TRBJ1-1,TRBV5-6,NA,16,NA,CASSFSSAYGDTEAFF,TGTGCCAGCAGCTTTAGTTCAGCTTACGGAGACACTGAAGCTTTCTTT
TRBJ2-2,TRBV4-1,once,18,NA,CASSQDQRDLYYTGELFF,TGCGCCAGCAGCCAAGATCAAAGAGACTTATATTACACCGGGGAGCTGTTTTTT
TRBJ1-1,TRBV7-9,NA,17,NA,CASTSTGQERMNTEAFF,TGTGCCAGCACCTCCACAGGCCAGGAGAGGATGAACACTGAAGCTTTCTTT
TRBJ1-1,TRBV7-9,NA,13,NA,CASSPGLNTEAFF,TGTGCCAGCAGCCCGGGGCTAAACACTGAAGCTTTCTTT